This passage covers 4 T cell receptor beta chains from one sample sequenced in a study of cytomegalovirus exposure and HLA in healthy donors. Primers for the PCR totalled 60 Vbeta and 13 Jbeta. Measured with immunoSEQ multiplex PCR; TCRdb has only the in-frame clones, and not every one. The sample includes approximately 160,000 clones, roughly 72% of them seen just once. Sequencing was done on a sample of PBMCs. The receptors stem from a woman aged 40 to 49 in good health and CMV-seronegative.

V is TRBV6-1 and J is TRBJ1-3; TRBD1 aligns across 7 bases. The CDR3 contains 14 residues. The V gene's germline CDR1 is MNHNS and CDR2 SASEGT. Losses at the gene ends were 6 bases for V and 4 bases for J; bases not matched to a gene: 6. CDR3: CASSAGTAGNTIYF. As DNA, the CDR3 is TGTGCCAGCAGCGCCGGGACAGCCGGAAACACCATATATTTT.

The CDR3 DNA follows: TGCGCCAGCAGCCAGGCAGGGGAGATTCAAGAGACCCAGTACTTC. Translated, it gives CASSQAGEIQETQYF. The chain recombines TRBV5-1 with TRBJ2-5, with a weak D call TRBD1 (6 bases). Looked up from germline, CDR1 is SGHRS and CDR2 is YFSETQ. The V gene lost 4 bases and the J gene lost 2 bases, with 15 bases spanning the gap. This CDR3 contains 15 residues.

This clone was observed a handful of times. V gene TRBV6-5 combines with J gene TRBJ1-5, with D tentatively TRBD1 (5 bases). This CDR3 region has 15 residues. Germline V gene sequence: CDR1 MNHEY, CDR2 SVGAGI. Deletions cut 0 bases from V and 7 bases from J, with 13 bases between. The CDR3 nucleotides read TGTGCCAGCAGTTACTCGGGGCTCAAGGGCCAGCCCCAGCATTTT. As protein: CASSYSGLKGQPQHF.

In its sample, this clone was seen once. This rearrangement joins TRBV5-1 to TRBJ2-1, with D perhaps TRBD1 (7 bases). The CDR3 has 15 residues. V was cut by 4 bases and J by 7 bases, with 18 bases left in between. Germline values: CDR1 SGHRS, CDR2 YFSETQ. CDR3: CASSAGQSAGNEQFF. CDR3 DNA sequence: TGCGCCAGCAGCGCGGGACAGTCGGCGGGAAATGAGCAGTTCTTC.